These 16 T cell receptor beta chains were all obtained from the same sample, sequenced in a study of T cells in Graves' hyperthyroidism and ophthalmopathy. The source material, RNA transcripts, was used to amplify TCR beta CDR3 regions. Researchers ran a first-round RT-PCR on the TCR CDR3 using the HTBI primer set. TCRdb re-called the multiplex PCR reads with MiXCR, one entry per CDR3 protein. The sample includes under 300,000 distinct CDR3 sequences, roughly an eighth of them seen just once. Sequencing was performed on blood. These receptors were collected from a woman in her thirties or forties with Graves' hyperthyroidism.

This clonotype has ten or more counts. The gene calls are TRBV2 and TRBJ1-1; TRBD1 matches 7 bases. CDR1 is SNHLY and CDR2 is FYNNEI in the germline V gene. This CDR3 contains 14 residues. The junction had 2 bases not matched to a gene; V was cut back by 3 bases and J by 1 base. The chain's CDR3 is CASSDQGGNTEAFF. As DNA, the CDR3 is TGTGCCAGCAGTGACCAGGGGGGGAACACTGAAGCTTTCTTT.

This clonotype showed up many times. The chain carries TRBV7-3 and TRBJ1-2; no definite D call. Germline assignment: CDR1 SGHTA and CDR2 FQGTGA. Trimming took off 1 base at V and 3 bases at J, with 9 bases between the two ends. The CDR3 consists of 14 residues. The CDR3 DNA sequence: TGTGCCAGCAGCTTAATGAGGGCGGACTATGGCTACACCTTC. Translated, it gives CASSLMRADYGYTF.

In this sample, this clonotype turned up a few times. The chain couples TRBV3-1 to TRBJ1-3, with D maybe TRBD1 (6 bases). The CDR3 covers 16 residues. The germline CDR1 and CDR2 sequences are LGHDT and YNNKEL (reference sequence). V was shortened by 3 bases and J by 0 bases, with 12 bases between the two germline ends. CDR3 in DNA: TGTGCCAGCAGCCAGCCGACAGGCCCCTCTGGAAACACCATATATTTT. It codes for CASSQPTGPSGNTIYF. Using reference TRBV3-1 and TRBJ1-3 for the parts outside the CDR3, the full variable domain is DTAVSQTPKYLVTQMGNDKSIKCEQNLGHDTMYWYKQDSKKFLKIMFSYNNKELIINETVPNRFSPKSPDKAHLNLHINSLELGDSAVYFCASSQPTGPSGNTIYFGEGSWLTVV.

This sequence joins TRBV7-3 and TRBJ1-6, with 10 positions matching TRBD1. The V and J ends lost 2 bases and 7 bases, in that order; junction bases with no gene match: 2. Germline assignment: CDR1 SGHTA and CDR2 FQGTGA. The CDR3 is 15 residues long. The CDR3 nucleotides are TGTGCCAGCAGCTTAGTGGGACAGGGGAATTCACCCCTCCACTTT. Encoded protein: CASSLVGQGNSPLHF.

A word on this clonotype: This sequence may be a read error, since a much larger clone differs from it by one base. This chain links TRBV30 with TRBJ1-6; 7 nucleotides line up with TRBD1. Germline V gene sequence: CDR1 GTSNPN, CDR2 SVGIG (reference sequence). The CDR3 runs to 15 residues. The CDR3, as DNA: TGTGCCTGGAGTGCGACGCGGACAGGTACCTCACCCCCCCACTTT. It is translated as CAWSATRTGTSPPHF.

This clonotype was counted ten times or more. The rearrangement joins TRBV5-1 to TRBJ2-1, with 7 bases matching TRBD2. This CDR3 is 14 amino acids long. V gave up 7 bases and J gave up 5 bases; unmatched junction bases: 9. Germline CDR1 is SGHRS and CDR2 is YFSETQ. In DNA form, the CDR3 reads TGCGCCAGCGGGAGGAGCGGGACCAACAATGAGCAGTTCTTC. This encodes CASGRSGTNNEQFF.

This clonotype was seen more than once but under ten times. This chain joins TRBV7-9 and TRBJ2-1; D is perhaps TRBD2 (6 bases). V was shortened by 6 bases and J by 12 bases, with 12 bases between the two germline ends. Germline V gene sequence: CDR1 SEHNR, CDR2 FQNEAQ (reference sequence). The CDR3 runs 11 residues. CDR3 bases: TGTGCCAGCAGTCTTGGGGGGATGCAGTTCTTC. Protein product: CASSLGGMQFF. The whole variable domain, filled in from reference TRBV7-9 and TRBJ2-1, reads DTGVSQNPRHKITKRGQNVTFRCDPISEHNRLYWYRQTLGQGPEFLTYFQNEAQLEKSRLLSDRFSAERPKGSFSTLEIQRTEQGDSAMYLCASSLGGMQFFGPGTRLTVL.

This clonotype was counted ten times or more. The chain has TRBV12-3 or TRBV12-4 and TRBJ2-1; D unresolved. This CDR3 is built from 11 residues. Trimming pared 6 bases from V and 6 bases from J, leaving 6 bases between. The CDR3 here is CASRDANEQFF. CDR3 in DNA: TGTGCCAGCAGGGACGCCAATGAGCAGTTCTTC.

This clonotype was observed a few times. The chain employs TRBV29-1 and TRBJ2-1, with D possibly TRBD2 on 6 matching bases. Per the germline V gene, CDR1 is SQVTM and CDR2 is ANQGSEA. V lost 8 bases to trimming and J lost 9 bases, with 11 bases between them. The CDR3 contains 10 residues. Here the CDR3 DNA reads TGCAGCACCGGGAGAGGTGAGCAGTTCTTC. This sequence encodes CSTGRGEQFF.

This clonotype was recorded at least ten times. The CDR3 here is CASIEGNRYSGNTIYF. CDR3 DNA sequence: TGTGCCAGCATCGAAGGGAACAGATACTCTGGAAACACCATATATTTT. The J gene is TRBJ1-3, the V gene TRBV28; D is uncertain. With 7 bases removed from V and 0 bases from J, the gap between germline ends came to 16 bases. In germline, CDR1 is MDHEN, CDR2 SYDVKM. The CDR3 extends over 16 amino acids.

The rearrangement links TRBV7-2 to TRBJ2-3; tentative D call: TRBD1 (6 bases). CDR3 size: 17 residues. V was pared by 0 bases and J by 2 bases, with 15 bases between. CDR1 and CDR2 (germline): SGHTA, FQGNSA. The DNA for the CDR3 is TGTGCCAGCAGCTTAGCGGGGCAGGGGCACCCCACAGATACGCAGTATTTT. Translating gives CASSLAGQGHPTDTQYF.

The table lists this clonotype with a few counts. This chain links TRBV5-1 with TRBJ2-1, with 7 positions matching TRBD1. The CDR3 sequence is 14 residues long. Germline trimming cut 5 bases from V and 7 bases from J; bases unmatched to any gene: 9. Germline V gene sequence: CDR1 SGHRS, CDR2 YFSETQ. The CDR3: CASRPGQPANEQFF. CDR3 DNA: TGCGCCAGCAGACCGGGACAGCCCGCGAATGAGCAGTTCTTC.

In this sample, this clonotype turned up many times. J is TRBJ1-4 and V is TRBV3-1, with D uncertain. The CDR3 length is 11 residues. In germline, CDR1 is LGHDT, CDR2 YNNKEL (reference sequence). V was clipped by 2 bases and J by 8 bases, with 3 bases between them. This chain's CDR3 is CASSQYEKLFF. Here the CDR3 DNA reads TGTGCCAGCAGCCAATACGAAAAACTGTTTTTT.

Ten or more counts support this clonotype. The V gene is TRBV12-3 or TRBV12-4, the J gene TRBJ2-1; D could derive from TRBD1 or TRBD2 (5 bases each). This CDR3 is 15 amino acids long. The ends were cut back, 0 bases at V and 7 bases at J, with 13 bases in the middle. The CDR3: CASSLAASWGNEQFF. The CDR3 nucleotides read TGTGCCAGCAGTTTAGCGGCCTCTTGGGGGAATGAGCAGTTCTTC.

This clonotype was counted at least ten times. The V call is TRBV7-9, the J call TRBJ2-7, with D maybe TRBD2 (5 bases). This CDR3 is 15 amino acids long. Trimming left V 4 bases short and J 1 base short, with 14 bases between. Germline CDR1 and CDR2: SEHNR and FQNEAQ (reference sequence). The CDR3: CASSSEGRGSYEQYF. CDR3 in DNA: TGTGCCAGCAGCTCCGAAGGGAGAGGGTCCTACGAGCAGTACTTC.

This clonotype has just a few counts. This rearrangement joins TRBV19 to TRBJ1-5; 11 nucleotides match TRBD1. Germline V CDR1 and CDR2: LNHDA, SQIVND (reference sequence). The V and J ends lost 5 bases and 11 bases, in that order; junction bases with no gene match: 11. The CDR3 is 15 residues long. CDR3 region: CASSGPGQGVSAQHF. CDR3 DNA sequence: TGTGCCAGTAGTGGCCCGGGACAGGGGGTTTCGGCCCAGCATTTT.